This T cell receptor (beta chain) was retrieved from a study of regulatory T cells in long-lasting Graves disease. Trimming removed 5 bases from V and 3 bases from J; junction bases left unmatched: 9. CDR3 size: 18 residues. The germline V gene encodes CDR1 SGHVS and CDR2 FQNEAQ. The table lists this clonotype with many counts. CDR3 regions were amplified by Arm-PCR using iRepertoire HTBI primers to build TCR beta libraries. TCRdb reprocessed the multiplex PCR reads with MiXCR, giving one entry per CDR3 protein. The data show roughly 420,000 distinct CDR3 sequences, approximately 16% seen once. Indicated time point: newly diagnosed GD, antithyroid drugs for less than 3 months. RNA extracted from PBMCs served as the sequencing template. These sequences were also reported in another study, on T cells in Graves' hyperthyroidism and ophthalmopathy.

The starting material was peripheral blood mononuclear cells (PBMCs), obtained at new diagnosis, from a patient treated with antithyroid drugs. The receptor comes from a woman younger than 45 with Graves disease. V usage is TRBV7-8 and J usage is TRBJ2-1, with TRBD2 matching over 14 bases. The CDR3 bases are TGTGCCAGCAGCCCGACTAGCGGGAGGGCCTTCGTCTACAATGAGCAGTTCTTC. Protein sequence: CASSPTSGRAFVYNEQFF.